The 18 T cell receptor beta chains below were found in one sample sequenced in a study of blood T cell repertoires in COVID-19. Assay used: immunoSEQ multiplex PCR; TCRdb lists only in-frame clones, some missing. This table has some 240,000 clones, roughly 80% appearing once. Sequences were obtained from peripheral blood. These TCRs come from a woman aged 60-75 years with active or convalescent COVID-19.

The J gene is TRBJ1-4, the V gene TRBV7-2; D remains ambiguous. Per germline, CDR1 SGHTA and CDR2 FQGNSA. V was cut by 2 bases and J by 10 bases, with 11 bases left in between. CDR3 length: 13 amino acids. The CDR3 region has the DNA TGTGCCAGCAGCTTACTAGCCCCTTTAAAACTGTTTTTT. This encodes CASSLLAPLKLFF.

The V gene is TRBV6-6, the J gene TRBJ2-1, with D possibly matching TRBD2 (5 bases). This CDR3 region has 14 residues. Germline assignment: CDR1 MNHNY and CDR2 SVGAGI (reference sequence). Trimming pared 2 bases from V and 4 bases from J, leaving 9 bases between. Here the CDR3 DNA reads TGTGCCAGCAGTTACGTCCCGGGGTACAATGAGCAGTTCTTC. Its protein is CASSYVPGYNEQFF.

The chain couples TRBV7-9 to TRBJ2-7, with D perhaps matching TRBD2 (6 bases). The V gene's germline CDR1 is SEHNR and CDR2 FQNEAQ (reference sequence). The CDR3 runs 14 residues. The germline V and J ends were trimmed by 6 bases and 3 bases, with 15 bases remaining between them. The CDR3 nucleotides are TGTGCCAGCAGACCTCCGGGGGAAGGCTACGAGCAGTACTTC. Translated: CASRPPGEGYEQYF.

This clone was seen more than once but under ten times. This chain uses TRBV6-5 with TRBJ1-4; 11 bases align to TRBD1. The length of the CDR3 is 15 residues. V lost 5 bases, J lost 7 bases, and 6 bases stayed unmatched. The germline V gene has CDR1 MNHEY and CDR2 SVGAGI. This CDR3 reads CASSLTGTGGEKLFF. CDR3 nucleotides: TGTGCCAGCAGTCTTACCGGGACAGGGGGTGAAAAACTGTTTTTT.

The genes are TRBV14 and TRBJ1-1, with D possibly being TRBD1 (5 bases). Germline CDR1 SGHDN, CDR2 FVKESK. V was pared by 4 bases and J by 1 base, with 10 bases between. The CDR3 has 14 residues. In DNA form, the CDR3 reads TGTGCCAGCAGCCGGCAGGGAAGGAACACTGAAGCTTTCTTT. As protein: CASSRQGRNTEAFF.

The V and J genes are TRBV6-5 and TRBJ1-4, with D perhaps TRBD1 (6 bases). Trimming pared 2 bases from V and 3 bases from J, leaving 7 bases between. There are 14 residues in the CDR3. The V gene's germline CDR1 is MNHEY and CDR2 SVGAGI. The CDR3 loop is CASSYAGANEKLFF. CDR3 DNA sequence: TGTGCCAGCAGTTACGCAGGGGCTAATGAAAAACTGTTTTTT.

The V and J genes are TRBV5-1 and TRBJ1-2; 8 bases match TRBD1. The germline V gene encodes CDR1 SGHRS and CDR2 YFSETQ. The ends lost 0 bases at V and 1 base at J; junction bases unmatched: 2. This CDR3 spans 15 amino acids. The CDR3 reads CASSLGTGRNYGYTF. CDR3 coding DNA: TGCGCCAGCAGCTTGGGGACAGGGCGTAACTATGGCTACACCTTC.

Comments on this clone: Additional DNA sequences in this sample encode the identical CDR3. This chain uses TRBV30 with TRBJ1-1; D remains ambiguous. CDR1 and CDR2 from the germline V gene are GTSNPN and SVGIG (reference sequence). Between the trimmed V and J ends, which lost 3 bases and 1 base, there was a span of 6 bases. CDR3 length: 12 amino acids. The CDR3 loop is CAWSRRNTEAFF. The DNA for the CDR3 is TGTGCCTGGAGCAGGCGGAACACTGAAGCTTTCTTT.

The J gene is TRBJ1-2, the V gene TRBV27; 9 nucleotides line up with TRBD1. Germline CDR1 is MNHEY and CDR2 is SMNVEV (reference sequence). The CDR3 is 14 residues long. The trim removed 4 bases at V and 7 bases at J, leaving 7 bases unmatched. DNA of the CDR3: TGTGCCAGCAGTTCTAGAGGGACAGGGCTTGGCTACACCTTC. It encodes CASSSRGTGLGYTF.

The CDR3 DNA sequence: TGCGCCAGCAGCTTGCCCGGAGATGGCTACACCTTC. This translates into CASSLPGDGYTF. The V gene is TRBV5-1, the J gene TRBJ1-2; D remains unclear. V was shortened by 1 base and J by 6 bases, with 7 bases between the two germline ends. The length of the CDR3 is 12 residues. CDR1 is SGHRS, CDR2 YFSETQ, per germline.

The rearrangement joins TRBV28 to TRBJ1-1; TRBD1 matches at 7 bases. Germline assignment: CDR1 MDHEN and CDR2 SYDVKM. J was trimmed by 3 bases and V by 3 bases; bases with no gene match: 7. The CDR3 totals 15 residues. The CDR3 protein is CASSFFRGQYTEAFF. In DNA form, the CDR3 reads TGTGCCAGCAGTTTTTTTAGGGGACAGTACACTGAAGCTTTCTTT.

J is TRBJ2-7 and V is TRBV6-5; 8 bases map to TRBD1. The germline gives CDR1 MNHEY, CDR2 SVGAGI. The ends lost 5 bases at V and 2 bases at J; junction bases unmatched: 8. The CDR3 length is 15 residues. The CDR3 sequence: CASSRLDRVTYEQYF. The CDR3 DNA follows: TGTGCCAGCAGTAGACTGGACAGGGTGACCTACGAGCAGTACTTC.

For this clone: The sample has other DNA sequences that encode this CDR3 too. The gene calls are TRBV12-5 and TRBJ2-7; D is unresolved. V lost 1 base and J lost 0, with 7 bases in between. Germline CDR1 LGHNT, CDR2 FRNRAP. The CDR3 has 14 residues. The CDR3 DNA reads TGTGCTAGTGGTTTGGGTGGCAGCTCCTACGAGCAGTACTTC. Translating gives CASGLGGSSYEQYF.

The chain couples TRBV7-2 to TRBJ1-2, with D tentatively TRBD1 (6 bases). Trimming removed 4 bases from V and 8 bases from J, with 23 bases in between. The CDR3 consists of 16 residues. Per germline, CDR1 SGHTA and CDR2 FQGNSA. Written as DNA, the CDR3 is TGTGCCAGCAGCTCAGATGTCTCACAGGGTATCGGCGGCTACACCTTC. It is translated as CASSSDVSQGIGGYTF.

This clone was detected only once. V gene TRBV4-1 combines with J gene TRBJ2-3; TRBD2 might be the D (6 bases). V shed 8 bases and J shed 5 bases, with 11 bases lying between them. The CDR3 spans 12 residues. Germline-derived CDR1 and CDR2 are MGHRA and YSYEKL. As DNA, the CDR3 is TGCGCCAGCGGGGGGTCCCTAGATACGCAGTATTTT. This sequence encodes CASGGSLDTQYF.

The chain links TRBV5-6 to TRBJ2-7, with D uncertain. The V and J ends lost 0 bases and 9 bases respectively, with 13 bases between them. Germline loops: CDR1 SGHDT, CDR2 YYEEEE. The CDR3 has 13 residues. CDR3 bases: TGTGCCAGCAGCTTGGGCAGTTTCGAGGTGCAGTACTTC. Translation: CASSLGSFEVQYF.

This clone was found many times. The chain uses TRBV27 and TRBJ1-5; 8 bases agree with TRBD1. Germline-derived CDR1 and CDR2 are MNHEY and SMNVEV (reference sequence). The CDR3 is 17 amino acids. Trimming took 5 bases from V and 6 from J; bases not matched to a gene: 15. Here the CDR3 reads CASSPSWKDRESQPQHF. DNA of the CDR3: TGTGCCAGCAGTCCTAGTTGGAAGGACAGGGAGAGTCAGCCCCAGCATTTT.

This sequence joins TRBV10-1 and TRBJ1-5; no firm D call. CDR1 and CDR2 from the germline V gene are WNHNN and SYGVQD (reference sequence). The CDR3 covers 13 residues. Trimming pared 7 bases from V and 0 bases from J, leaving 7 bases between. The CDR3 sequence is CASNPDSNQPQHF. DNA for the CDR3: TGCGCCAGCAACCCAGATAGCAATCAGCCCCAGCATTTT.